These T cell receptor beta chains were read from a single sample in a study of monozygotic twins with cystic fibrosis. Sequencing was performed with immunoSEQ multiplex PCR; in TCRdb, only in-frame clones are kept and a portion is missing. The sample has around 27,000 clones; approximately 96% are singletons. Sample: blood. The receptors were gathered from a girl aged 2-15 years with cystic fibrosis. Each CDR3 is given with its conserved first and last residue. Fields, in order: J gene, clone size, D gene, V gene, CDR3 protein, CDR3 DNA. The D gene is left open where the match is weak. The size entry is marked missing in some rows and otherwise reads once, few, many or a size class.

J: TRBJ2-1; size: -; D: -; V: TRBV4-1; CDR3: CASSQDLGGFDHEQFF; DNA: TGCGCCAGCAGCCAAGATCTTGGAGGGTTTGACCATGAGCAGTTCTTC
J: TRBJ2-2; size: -; D: -; V: TRBV6-5; CDR3: CASSYGGFANTGELFF; DNA: TGTGCCAGCAGTTACGGCGGGTTCGCGAACACCGGGGAGCTGTTTTTT
J: TRBJ2-1; size: -; D: -; V: TRBV11-3; CDR3: CASSSIVRPGNEQFF; DNA: TGTGCCAGCAGCTCCATCGTAAGACCCGGCAATGAGCAGTTCTTC
J: TRBJ1-2; size: -; D: TRBD1; V: TRBV6-5; CDR3: CASSEDRAPYGYTF; DNA: TGTGCCAGCAGTGAGGACAGGGCTCCATATGGCTACACCTTC
J: TRBJ2-7; size: -; D: TRBD2; V: TRBV29-1; CDR3: CSGTSGRSREQYF; DNA: TGCAGCGGGACTAGCGGGAGGTCACGCGAGCAGTACTTC
J: TRBJ1-2; size: -; D: -; V: TRBV19; CDR3: CASTTSDTLGDYGYTF; DNA: TGTGCCAGTACGACCTCGGACACCCTAGGAGACTATGGCTACACCTTC
J: TRBJ2-7; size: -; D: TRBD1; V: TRBV5-1; CDR3: CASSPSWTGNGEQYF; DNA: TGCGCCAGCAGCCCCTCATGGACAGGGAACGGCGAGCAGTACTTC
J: TRBJ1-2; size: once; D: TRBD1; V: TRBV6-6; CDR3: CASQQGDGYTF; DNA: TGTGCCAGCCAACAGGGGGATGGCTACACCTTC
J: TRBJ1-1; size: -; D: -; V: TRBV6-5; CDR3: CASSLKGGTEAFF; DNA: TGTGCCAGCAGTTTGAAGGGGGGGACTGAAGCTTTCTTT
J: TRBJ2-1; size: -; D: TRBD2; V: TRBV4-1; CDR3: CASSQGGTSGSNEQFF; DNA: TGCGCCAGCAGCCAAGGGGGGACTAGCGGGAGCAATGAGCAGTTCTTC
J: TRBJ1-2; size: -; D: -; V: TRBV6-5; CDR3: CASRETALYGYTF; DNA: TGTGCCAGCAGGGAGACAGCCCTCTATGGCTACACCTTC
J: TRBJ2-4; size: -; D: TRBD1; V: TRBV19; CDR3: CASTRRDREDIQYF; DNA: TGTGCCAGTACCCGCCGGGACAGGGAGGACATTCAGTACTTC
J: TRBJ2-3; size: -; D: TRBD2; V: TRBV2; CDR3: CASSELAGGWDTQYF; DNA: TGTGCCAGCAGTGAACTAGCGGGAGGATGGGATACGCAGTATTTT
J: TRBJ2-7; size: -; D: -; V: TRBV2; CDR3: CASRIRLGYEQYF; DNA: TGTGCCAGCAGGATAAGACTAGGCTACGAGCAGTACTTC
J: TRBJ2-1; size: -; D: -; V: TRBV18; CDR3: CASSLGTVNEQFF; DNA: TGTGCCAGCTCACTCGGGACGGTCAATGAGCAGTTCTTC
J: TRBJ2-1; size: -; D: -; V: TRBV5-1; CDR3: CASSPGWGDEQFF; DNA: TGCGCCAGCAGCCCTGGGTGGGGAGATGAGCAGTTCTTC
J: TRBJ2-2; size: -; D: TRBD1; V: TRBV6-5; CDR3: CASRQGASGGELFF; DNA: TGTGCCAGCAGGCAGGGGGCCTCCGGCGGGGAGCTGTTTTTT
J: TRBJ2-3; size: -; D: -; V: TRBV10-3; CDR3: CAISESRMIGRNTDTQYF; DNA: TGTGCCATCAGTGAGTCGAGAATGATAGGGAGGAACACAGATACGCAGTATTTT
J: TRBJ1-1; size: -; D: -; V: TRBV19; CDR3: CASSSTGFFARAFF; DNA: TGTGCCAGTAGTTCCACAGGGTTTTTTGCGAGAGCTTTCTTT
J: TRBJ2-3; size: -; D: TRBD2; V: TRBV7-9; CDR3: CASSLTTSGSRPDTQYF; DNA: TGTGCCAGCAGCCTGACGACTAGCGGGAGTAGACCAGATACGCAGTATTTT
J: TRBJ2-7; size: -; D: -; V: TRBV20-1; CDR3: CSARLGREQYF; DNA: TGCAGTGCTAGGCTCGGTCGCGAGCAGTACTTC
J: TRBJ2-5; size: -; D: -; V: TRBV19; CDR3: CASSITLLGETQYF; DNA: TGTGCCAGTAGTATAACACTCCTCGGGGAGACCCAGTACTTC
J: TRBJ2-7; size: once; D: -; V: TRBV29-1; CDR3: CSVVGGGRSGVSYEQYF; DNA: TGCAGCGTTGTGGGCGGGGGCCGAAGCGGGGTGTCCTACGAGCAGTACTTC
J: TRBJ1-2; size: -; D: -; V: TRBV19; CDR3: CASTSFRKGGYTF; DNA: TGTGCCAGCACTTCCTTTCGTAAGGGTGGCTACACCTTC
J: TRBJ1-2; size: -; D: -; V: TRBV4-3; CDR3: CASSPTIGDNYGYTF; DNA: TGCGCCAGCAGCCCTACGATTGGAGATAACTATGGCTACACCTTC
J: TRBJ1-2; size: -; D: -; V: TRBV28; CDR3: CASSLYFVQGDYTF; DNA: TGTGCCAGCAGTTTATACTTTGTGCAGGGAGACTACACCTTC
J: TRBJ2-3; size: -; D: TRBD2; V: TRBV9; CDR3: CASSATSGSVDTQYF; DNA: TGTGCCAGCAGCGCGACTAGCGGGAGTGTGGATACGCAGTATTTT
J: TRBJ2-7; size: -; D: TRBD2; V: TRBV5-1; CDR3: CASSLVGSGRSTSYEQYF; DNA: TGCGCCAGCAGCTTGGTCGGTAGCGGGAGATCTACCTCCTACGAGCAGTACTTC
J: TRBJ2-3; size: -; D: TRBD2; V: TRBV5-4; CDR3: CASSPGLAGVPDTQYF; DNA: TGTGCCAGCAGCCCTGGACTAGCGGGAGTGCCAGATACGCAGTATTTT
J: TRBJ2-7; size: -; D: TRBD2; V: TRBV4-3; CDR3: CASSQDRTGTSHYEQYF; DNA: TGCGCCAGCAGCCAAGACCGAACCGGGACTAGCCACTACGAGCAGTACTTC
J: TRBJ1-5; size: -; D: TRBD1; V: TRBV27; CDR3: CASSLHRGQGQPQHF; DNA: TGTGCCAGCAGTTTACACAGGGGGCAGGGTCAGCCCCAGCATTTT
J: TRBJ1-6; size: -; D: -; V: TRBV11-3; CDR3: CASSHRSGSNSPLHF; DNA: TGTGCCAGCAGCCACCGGAGCGGGAGTAATTCACCCCTCCACTTT
J: TRBJ2-6; size: -; D: TRBD1; V: TRBV7-9; CDR3: CASSLGQARSGANVLTF; DNA: TGTGCCAGCAGCCTCGGACAGGCAAGATCTGGGGCCAACGTCCTGACTTTC
J: TRBJ2-2; size: -; D: TRBD2; V: TRBV7-2; CDR3: CASSLNRREALTGELFF; DNA: TGTGCCAGCAGCCTTAATCGGCGGGAGGCCCTCACCGGGGAGCTGTTTTTT
J: TRBJ2-7; size: -; D: TRBD2; V: TRBV7-2; CDR3: CASSLSGGDYEQYF; DNA: TGTGCCAGCAGCTTAAGCGGGGGGGACTACGAGCAGTACTTC
J: TRBJ1-2; size: -; D: TRBD1; V: TRBV28; CDR3: CASSATGTGFYGYTF; DNA: TGTGCCAGCAGTGCCACCGGGACAGGGTTCTATGGCTACACCTTC
J: TRBJ2-1; size: -; D: TRBD2; V: TRBV10-3; CDR3: CAISERASGSHNEQFF; DNA: TGTGCCATCAGTGAGCGGGCTAGCGGGAGCCACAATGAGCAGTTCTTC
J: TRBJ1-3; size: -; D: -; V: TRBV19; CDR3: CASSPGTAGNTIYF; DNA: TGTGCCAGTAGTCCAGGGACCGCTGGAAACACCATATATTTT
J: TRBJ1-4; size: -; D: -; V: TRBV28; CDR3: CASSNPSNEKLFF; DNA: TGTGCCAGCAGTAATCCCTCAAATGAAAAACTGTTTTTT
J: TRBJ2-7; size: -; D: -; V: TRBV6-5; CDR3: CASSPTGNYEQYF; DNA: TGTGCCAGCAGTCCTACAGGAAACTACGAGCAGTACTTC
J: TRBJ2-7; size: -; D: -; V: TRBV29-1; CDR3: CSVGHLWEQYF; DNA: TGCAGCGTTGGACACCTCTGGGAGCAGTACTTC
J: TRBJ1-4; size: -; D: TRBD1; V: TRBV4-3; CDR3: CASHSGTAHATNEKLFF; DNA: TGCGCCAGCCATTCCGGGACAGCTCATGCAACTAATGAAAAACTGTTTTTT
J: TRBJ1-2; size: few; D: TRBD1; V: TRBV29-1; CDR3: CSVDRGYGYTF; DNA: TGCAGCGTCGACAGGGGGTATGGCTACACCTTC
J: TRBJ1-1; size: -; D: -; V: TRBV15; CDR3: CATSRDFDTNTEAFF; DNA: TGTGCCACCAGCAGAGACTTTGACACGAACACTGAAGCTTTCTTT
J: TRBJ1-1; size: -; D: -; V: TRBV7-9; CDR3: CASSFRAVGNTEAFF; DNA: TGTGCCAGCAGCTTCCGTGCGGTAGGGAACACTGAAGCTTTCTTT
J: TRBJ2-7; size: -; D: -; V: TRBV4-1; CDR3: CASSQDPGKANEQYF; DNA: TGCGCCAGCAGCCAAGATCCGGGAAAGGCCAACGAGCAGTACTTC
J: TRBJ2-7; size: -; D: TRBD1; V: TRBV5-5; CDR3: CASSLTETGIYEQYF; DNA: TGTGCCAGCAGCTTGACGGAGACAGGGATCTACGAGCAGTACTTC
J: TRBJ2-7; size: once; D: -; V: TRBV2; CDR3: CASSEALQGLGYEQYF; DNA: TGTGCCAGCAGTGAAGCGCTTCAGGGTCTAGGGTACGAGCAGTACTTC
J: TRBJ2-4; size: -; D: TRBD2; V: TRBV28; CDR3: CASSLAGVAKNIQYF; DNA: TGTGCCAGCAGTCTAGCGGGAGTAGCCAAAAACATTCAGTACTTC
J: TRBJ2-6; size: -; D: TRBD1; V: TRBV9; CDR3: CASSLRQGGGANVLTF; DNA: TGTGCCAGCAGCCTCAGACAGGGGGGCGGGGCCAACGTCCTGACTTTC
J: TRBJ1-1; size: -; D: -; V: TRBV10-1; CDR3: CASSEQANTEAFF; DNA: TGCGCCAGCAGTGAGCAGGCGAACACTGAAGCTTTCTTT
J: TRBJ2-2; size: -; D: -; V: TRBV2; CDR3: CASMPGGRNTGELFF; DNA: TGTGCCAGCATGCCTGGGGGGAGGAACACCGGGGAGCTGTTTTTT
J: TRBJ1-1; size: -; D: -; V: TRBV27; CDR3: CASSLYGEYMNTEAFF; DNA: TGTGCCAGCAGTTTATATGGAGAATACATGAACACTGAAGCTTTCTTT